A single sample is the source of the 16 T cell receptor beta chains below, sequenced in a study of beta chain features in type 1 diabetes. Expressed TCRB transcripts were sequenced after all isolated RNA was converted to cDNA. Clones were read by immunoSEQ multiplex PCR, and TCRdb kept only the in-frame ones, dropping some. Among hundreds of thousands of clones listed, 30% were seen once. Material for sequencing was naive CD4+ T cells from blood. These receptors were taken from a man aged 18 to 30 in good health.

This clone showed up just a few times. The chain recombines TRBV29-1 with TRBJ2-1; 8 nucleotides match TRBD2. The CDR3 is made up of 13 amino acids. The V gene's germline CDR1 is SQVTM and CDR2 ANQGSEA. The J segment lost 8 bases and the V segment lost 6 bases, leaving 9 bases of the junction unmatched. This CDR3 is CSVLAGPRDEQFF. The CDR3 DNA reads TGCAGCGTCCTAGCGGGCCCTCGGGATGAGCAGTTCTTC.

The V gene is TRBV7-3, the J gene TRBJ2-3; 10 nucleotides line up with TRBD2. The germline V gene encodes CDR1 SGHTA and CDR2 FQGTGA. The CDR3 runs to 15 residues. Losses at the gene ends were 8 bases for V and 4 bases for J; bases not matched to a gene: 9. CDR3 region: CASADSGRSSDTQYF. CDR3 nucleotide sequence: TGTGCCAGCGCCGATAGCGGGAGGAGTTCAGATACGCAGTATTTT.

The chain employs TRBV2 and TRBJ1-1, with TRBD1 as a possible D gene (5 bases). The ends were cut back, 6 bases at V and 5 bases at J, with 19 bases in the middle. This CDR3 is built from 15 residues. Looked up from germline, CDR1 is SNHLY and CDR2 is FYNNEI. The CDR3 region has the DNA TGTGCCAGCAGCTATATGGCCGGGGGTGCGACTGAAGCTTTCTTT. This gives the protein CASSYMAGGATEAFF. Supplemented by reference TRBV2 and TRBJ1-1, the full variable domain reads EPEVTQTPSHQVTQMGQEVILRCVPISNHLYFYWYRQILGQKVEFLVSFYNNEISEKSEIFDDQFSVERPDGSNFTLKIRSTKLEDSAMYFCASSYMAGGATEAFFGQGTRLTVV.

The gene calls are TRBV9 and TRBJ2-3; 10 nucleotides line up with TRBD2. The germline gives CDR1 SGDLS, CDR2 YYNGEE. This CDR3 has 16 amino acids. V lost 4 bases, J lost 6 bases, and 11 bases stayed unmatched. CDR3 bases: TGTGCCAGCAGCTCGCGACTAGCGGGCCCGGTGGATACGCAGTATTTT. It translates to CASSSRLAGPVDTQYF.

J is TRBJ2-1 and V is TRBV13; no firm D call. Germline assignment: CDR1 PRHDT and CDR2 FYEKMQ (reference sequence). CDR3 size: 12 residues. Trimming pared 1 base from V and 8 bases from J, leaving 6 bases between. Here the CDR3 DNA reads TGTGCCAGCAGCTTAGTAGACCATGAGCAGTTCTTC. Protein sequence: CASSLVDHEQFF.

The CDR3 loop reads CASSYTAGGRSDTQYF. In nucleotides, the CDR3 is TGTGCCAGCAGTTACACTGCGGGAGGGCGCTCAGATACGCAGTATTTT. The V gene is TRBV6-5, the J gene TRBJ2-3, with TRBD2 matching 9 bases. V trimming: 2 bases; J trimming: 4 bases; junction bases outside the gene matches: 7. CDR1 and CDR2 from the germline V gene are MNHEY and SVGAGI. The CDR3 is 16 amino acids.

This clone was counted only a few times. The V gene is TRBV25-1, the J gene TRBJ2-7, with 8 bases matching TRBD1. CDR3 length: 14 residues. The germline CDR1 and CDR2 sequences are MGHDK and SYGVNS. Trimming took 4 bases from V and 9 from J; bases not matched to a gene: 11. The CDR3 nucleotides read TGTGCCAGCAGTGGGACCGGGACAGGTAGTAGGCAGTACTTC. This translates into CASSGTGTGSRQYF.

This clone was observed a handful of times. The chain carries TRBV30 and TRBJ2-7, with D tentatively TRBD2 (5 bases). Germline loops: CDR1 GTSNPN, CDR2 SVGIG (reference sequence). V lost 0 bases to trimming and J lost 7 bases, with 13 bases between them. The CDR3 loop spans 13 amino acids. CDR3 residues: CAWSVLFGKEQYF. In DNA form, the CDR3 reads TGTGCCTGGAGTGTGTTATTCGGGAAAGAGCAGTACTTC.

This clone has a handful of counts. V usage is TRBV11-3 and J usage is TRBJ2-1; D not certain. The CDR3 contains 15 residues. V was pared by 1 base and J by 0 bases, with 7 bases between. In germline, CDR1 is SGHNT, CDR2 YENEEA. The CDR3 region has the DNA TGTGCCAGCAGCTTAGGCGGCAGCTCCTACAATGAGCAGTTCTTC. Its protein product is CASSLGGSSYNEQFF.

This clone was detected a few times. V is TRBV7-2 and J is TRBJ2-1; D not certain. Trimming took 5 bases from V and 5 from J, leaving 16 bases between them. CDR3 length equals 15 residues. Germline CDR1 and CDR2: SGHTA and FQGNSA. In DNA, the CDR3 is TGTGCCAGCAGCGGGTTGAAGGGCTTGGACAATGAGCAGTTCTTC. Translating it yields CASSGLKGLDNEQFF.

There are a few counts of this clone. The genes are TRBV19 and TRBJ2-6; D is unresolved. Germline loops: CDR1 LNHDA, CDR2 SQIVND (reference sequence). There are 14 residues in the CDR3. Trimming left V 5 bases short and J 0 bases short, with 5 bases between. CDR3: CASSVSSGANVLTF. The CDR3 nucleotides are TGTGCCAGTAGTGTCAGCTCTGGGGCCAACGTCCTGACTTTC.

V is TRBV30 and J is TRBJ1-2, with 7 bases lining up with TRBD1. Losses at the gene ends were 6 bases for V and 0 bases for J; bases not matched to a gene: 4. The CDR3 extends over 13 amino acids. Germline V gives CDR1 GTSNPN, CDR2 SVGIG (reference sequence). The CDR3 nucleotides are TGTGCCTGCGCGACAGGGTCTAACTATGGCTACACCTTC. Encoded protein: CACATGSNYGYTF.

This clone was detected a few times. The chain links TRBV2 to TRBJ2-5, with no clear D. The ends were cut back, 8 bases at V and 4 bases at J, with 14 bases in the middle. The germline V gene has CDR1 SNHLY and CDR2 FYNNEI. The CDR3 is made up of 13 amino acids. The CDR3 sequence is CASGYKGPETQYF. The CDR3 DNA reads TGTGCCAGCGGGTATAAGGGTCCAGAGACCCAGTACTTC.

This clone was seen only a few times. V is TRBV6-5 and J is TRBJ2-5, with 7 bases that match TRBD1. The trim removed 2 bases at V and 1 base at J, leaving 7 bases unmatched. CDR3 length: 16 amino acids. Looked up from germline, CDR1 is MNHEY and CDR2 is SVGAGI. The DNA for the CDR3 is TGTGCCAGCAGTTACGCTAGACAGGGCCCCCAAGAGACCCAGTACTTC. Its translation is CASSYARQGPQETQYF.

This rearrangement joins TRBV4-3 to TRBJ2-7; 11 bases line up with TRBD2. Germline loops: CDR1 LGHNA, CDR2 YSLEER. The CDR3 contains 16 residues. V was pared by 0 bases and J by 3 bases, with 4 bases of the junction left unmatched. The CDR3 DNA sequence: TGCGCCAGCAGCCAAGATACTAGCGGGAGCATCTACGAGCAGTACTTC. As protein: CASSQDTSGSIYEQYF.

This clone was detected a few times. This chain links TRBV10-3 with TRBJ2-7, with D unclear. This CDR3 is 12 amino acids long. Trimming took 4 bases from V and 2 from J, leaving 6 bases between them. Germline loops: CDR1 ENHRY, CDR2 SYGVKD. The chain's CDR3 is CAISAGAYEQYF. DNA of the CDR3: TGTGCCATCAGTGCCGGTGCCTACGAGCAGTACTTC.